Sequencing of this T cell receptor (beta chain) was carried out in a study of patients and donors after allogeneic stem cell transplantation. TCRdb ran MiXCR on the RT-PCR reads and lists one entry per CDR3 protein. Of approximately 9,000 distinct CDR3 sequences listed, about 4% are singletons. This clonotype was counted many times. CDR1 and CDR2 from the germline V gene are MRHNA and SNTAGT. With 6 bases clipped from V and 0 bases from J, the junction kept 6 bases outside the gene matches. The CDR3 length is 16 residues. V and J are TRBV6-4 and TRBJ2-1; TRBD2 aligns across 9 bases. The clonotype comes from a human donor who was either an allogeneic HSCT recipient or a stem cell or donor lymphocyte infusion donor (not recorded which). It is not recorded whose cells these are; they may come from a transplant donor. The sample comprised blood, either unsorted or a sorted T cell fraction (not recorded which). The CDR3 nucleotides read TGTGCCAGCAGCAGACAGGGACTAGCCTCCTACAATGAGCAGTTCTTC. Amino acid sequence: CASSRQGLASYNEQFF.